The 13 T cell receptor beta chains presented below share a single source sample, sequenced in a study of blood T cell repertoires in COVID-19. Libraries were prepared by immunoSEQ multiplex PCR; TCRdb keeps only in-frame clonotypes and omits some of them. The table lists a few hundred thousand clones, roughly four fifths of them singletons. Sequencing was done on a sample of peripheral blood. Every receptor here comes from a man at least 80 years old with acute or convalescent COVID-19.

This chain links TRBV7-2 with TRBJ2-1, with 10 positions matching TRBD1. Per germline, CDR1 SGHTA and CDR2 FQGNSA. V was pared by 6 bases and J by 6 bases, with 8 bases of the junction left unmatched. The CDR3 consists of 15 residues. The CDR3 loop reads CASSRGQGVGNEQFF. The CDR3 coding sequence is TGTGCCAGCAGTCGAGGACAGGGGGTCGGCAATGAGCAGTTCTTC.

This chain connects TRBV5-1 to TRBJ2-3; TRBD2 aligns across 14 bases. The germline V gene has CDR1 SGHRS and CDR2 YFSETQ. The J segment lost 5 bases and the V segment lost 4 bases, leaving 9 bases of the junction unmatched. The CDR3 has 17 residues. The chain's CDR3 is CASSASGLAGVGDTQYF. CDR3 in DNA: TGCGCCAGCAGCGCCTCGGGACTAGCGGGAGTGGGAGATACGCAGTATTTT. The variable domain in full, with the rest retrieved from reference TRBV5-1 and TRBJ2-3, is KAGVTQTPRYLIKTRGQQVTLSCSPISGHRSVSWYQQTPGQGLQFLFEYFSETQRNKGNFPGRFSGRQFSNSRSEMNVSTLELGDSALYLCASSASGLAGVGDTQYFGPGTRLTVL.

The chain combines TRBV6-5 with TRBJ1-5, with D possibly matching TRBD1 (6 bases). The CDR3 has 15 amino acids. Trimming pared 0 bases from V and 6 bases from J, leaving 12 bases between. Germline CDR1 is MNHEY and CDR2 is SVGAGI. CDR3 loop: CASSYSRQGSQPQHF. The CDR3 region has the DNA TGTGCCAGCAGTTACTCGAGGCAGGGGAGTCAGCCCCAGCATTTT.

The chain employs TRBV12-5 and TRBJ1-3, with a possible D match to TRBD1 (5 bases). This CDR3 spans 15 amino acids. The germline V gene has CDR1 LGHNT and CDR2 FRNRAP. V shed 7 bases and J shed 4 bases, with 17 bases lying between them. CDR3 nucleotides: TGTGCTAGTGATTTTCAGGGTCAAGTCGGAAACACCATATATTTT. Translation gives CASDFQGQVGNTIYF.

The chain couples TRBV19 to TRBJ1-2, with D hard to call. V was pared by 7 bases and J by 8 bases, with 14 bases between. CDR1 is LNHDA and CDR2 is SQIVND in the germline V gene (reference sequence). CDR3 size: 12 residues. The DNA for the CDR3 is TGTGCCAGTAAGGTCATGACGGAGGGCTACACCTTC. It specifies CASKVMTEGYTF.

The V call is TRBV7-9, the J call TRBJ2-3; 10 bases are a match to TRBD2. The V gene's germline CDR1 is SEHNR and CDR2 FQNEAQ (reference sequence). CDR3 length: 18 amino acids. With V trimmed by 6 bases and J by 2 bases, 14 bases remained unmatched. The CDR3 spells CASRRSSGSLYSTDTQYF. CDR3 nucleotides: TGTGCCAGCAGGCGTTCTAGCGGGAGCCTATATTCCACAGATACGCAGTATTTT.

This rearrangement joins TRBV10-1 to TRBJ2-5, with TRBD1 matching 8 bases. The CDR3 extends over 16 amino acids. The V gene end was trimmed by 3 bases and the J gene end by 3 bases; junction bases not matched to a gene: 9. Germline CDR1 WNHNN, CDR2 SYGVQD (reference sequence). This chain's CDR3 is CASSDPRTGPKETQYF. As DNA, the CDR3 is TGCGCCAGCAGTGACCCACGGACAGGGCCAAAAGAGACCCAGTACTTC.

The chain links TRBV29-1 to TRBJ2-1; possible D gene TRBD1, 5 bases. The germline V gene encodes CDR1 SQVTM and CDR2 ANQGSEA. Trimming left V 0 bases short and J 4 bases short, with 10 bases between. CDR3 length equals 14 residues. In DNA, the CDR3 is TGCAGCGTTGAAGATTTTGGACATTACAATGAGCAGTTCTTC. Protein sequence: CSVEDFGHYNEQFF.

The gene calls are TRBV6-1 and TRBJ1-3, with D possibly TRBD1 on 5 matching bases. The germline gives CDR1 MNHNS, CDR2 SASEGT. Trimming cost V 2 bases and J 6 bases, with 14 bases left between them. This CDR3 spans 15 amino acids. In DNA form, the CDR3 reads TGTGCCAGCAGTGAATCAACCGGGACTGCAAACACCATATATTTT. Protein: CASSESTGTANTIYF.

The chain combines TRBV11-2 with TRBJ2-7; 9 positions agree with TRBD2. Trimming took 5 bases from V and 1 from J; bases not matched to a gene: 9. Germline V lookup: CDR1 SGHAT, CDR2 FQNNGV. The CDR3 extends over 16 amino acids. CDR3 DNA sequence: TGTGCCAGCAGCCGTCTAGCGGGGACGGCTTCCTACGAGCAGTACTTC. Translation: CASSRLAGTASYEQYF.

This clone has a handful of counts. V is TRBV7-2 and J is TRBJ1-1; D is perhaps TRBD1 (6 bases). V lost 5 bases, J lost 6 bases, and 22 bases lay in between. Germline assignment: CDR1 SGHTA and CDR2 FQGNSA. The CDR3 sequence is 16 residues long. In nucleotides, the CDR3 is TGTGCCAGCAGCACTACCGGGACATTGGTTTCTGCTGAAGCTTTCTTT. This codes for CASSTTGTLVSAEAFF.

This chain joins TRBV10-1 and TRBJ1-6; TRBD1 agrees at 9 bases. The CDR3 sequence is 18 residues long. After removal of 3 bases from V and 7 bases from J, the junction contained 13 bases not matched to a gene. From germline, CDR1 is WNHNN and CDR2 SYGVQD (reference sequence). The CDR3 loop is CASSDPTPTGGINSPLHF. The CDR3 coding sequence is TGCGCCAGCAGTGACCCTACCCCGACAGGGGGAATCAATTCACCCCTCCACTTT.

This clone appeared once. J is TRBJ2-7 and V is TRBV7-2; 7 bases are shared with TRBD1. V shed 0 bases, J shed 1 base, and the junction held 6 bases outside the gene matches. CDR1 SGHTA and CDR2 FQGNSA come from the germline V gene. This CDR3 region has 16 residues. CDR3 in DNA: TGTGCCAGCAGCTTAGCAGGGGGCTACGATTCCTACGAGCAGTACTTC. Translation: CASSLAGGYDSYEQYF. The whole variable domain, remainder taken from reference TRBV7-2 and TRBJ2-7, is GAGVSQSPSNKVTEKGKDVELRCDPISGHTALYWYRQSLGQGLEFLIYFQGNSAPDKSGLPSDRFSAERTGGSVSTLTIQRTQQEDSAVYLCASSLAGGYDSYEQYFGPGTRLTVT.